Listed below are T cell receptor beta chains from one sample, sequenced in a study of T cells in Graves' hyperthyroidism and ophthalmopathy. TCRdb independently ran MiXCR on the multiplex PCR reads; one entry per CDR3 protein. The repertoire holds about 610,000 distinct CDR3 sequences, under 15% seen once, with 4.3% in the top ten. Material: blood. The origin of the receptors is a woman between 35 and 50 years old with Graves' ophthalmopathy. Each CDR3 is given with its conserved first and last residue. The order of the fields is V gene, J gene, D gene, clone size, CDR3 protein, CDR3 DNA. A D gene is named only where the DNA matches it firmly. Clone size is shown for a subset of rows, as once, few, many or a class of expanded clone.

TRBV12-3/TRBV12-4	TRBJ1-3	.	many	CASRTGSEGNTIYF	TGTGCCAGCCGCACCGGGTCCGAGGGAAACACCATATATTTT
TRBV10-3	TRBJ1-2	.	many	CAIMAGHGYTF	TGTGCCATCATGGCAGGGCACGGCTACACCTTC
TRBV7-9	TRBJ2-7	.	many	CASSHQRDTGGEQYF	TGTGCCAGCAGCCACCAACGGGACACGGGGGGCGAGCAGTACTTC
TRBV20-1	TRBJ2-7	.	many	CSARDIRAETYEQYF	TGCAGTGCTAGAGATATACGGGCAGAAACCTACGAGCAGTACTTC
TRBV29-1	TRBJ1-5	.	many	CSVGQHSNQPQHF	TGCAGCGTTGGACAACATAGCAATCAGCCCCAGCATTTT
TRBV6-1	TRBJ1-2	.	many	CASKDQGWDYGYTF	TGTGCCAGCAAAGACCAGGGTTGGGACTATGGCTACACCTTC
TRBV13	TRBJ2-7	.	many	CASSLQGIRSYEQYF	TGTGCCAGCAGCTTACAGGGCATCAGGTCCTACGAGCAGTACTTC
TRBV5-1	TRBJ2-2	.	.	CASSLDHGELFF	TGCGCCAGCAGCTTGGACCACGGGGAGCTGTTTTTT
TRBV6-1	TRBJ2-7	TRBD1	few	CASNALPGQGAAEQYF	TGTGCCAGCAATGCCTTACCGGGACAGGGGGCAGCCGAGCAGTACTTC
TRBV20-1	TRBJ2-7	TRBD1	many	CSAIQGADDEQYF	TGCAGTGCTATCCAGGGGGCGGATGACGAGCAGTACTTC
TRBV6-5	TRBJ2-7	.	many	CASSIGSGRREQYF	TGTGCCAGCAGTATCGGATCAGGTCGGCGCGAGCAGTACTTC
TRBV2	TRBJ2-7	TRBD2	.	CASMGSGSYEQYF	TGTGCCAGCATGGGTAGCGGGAGCTACGAGCAGTACTTC
TRBV2	TRBJ2-5	TRBD2	.	CASSAYPSGSGETQYF	TGTGCCAGCAGTGCCTACCCTAGCGGGAGCGGTGAGACCCAGTACTTC
TRBV7-9	TRBJ2-3	TRBD2	many	CASSLEAGGADTQYF	TGTGCCAGCAGCTTAGAAGCGGGAGGAGCAGATACGCAGTATTTT
TRBV30	TRBJ2-2	TRBD2	many	CAFTRRSSGYGELFF	TGTGCCTTTACTCGCCGGTCTAGCGGATACGGGGAGCTGTTTTTT
TRBV19	TRBJ1-1	.	many	CASSIGILNTEAFF	TGTGCCAGTAGTATAGGCATCTTGAACACTGAAGCTTTCTTT
TRBV4-3	TRBJ1-5	.	few	CASSRGLDQPQHF	TGCGCCAGCAGCCGGGGCCTTGATCAGCCCCAGCATTTT
TRBV7-8	TRBJ1-1	TRBD1	many	CASSLTGGTNTEAFF	TGTGCCAGCAGCTTAACAGGGGGGACGAACACTGAAGCTTTCTTT
TRBV2	TRBJ2-7	TRBD2	few	CASSEGSSGTYEQYF	TGTGCCAGCAGTGAAGGATCTAGCGGGACCTACGAGCAGTACTTC
TRBV6-5	TRBJ2-7	TRBD2	.	CASSFPASGRGYEQYF	TGTGCCAGCAGTTTCCCAGCATCCGGGAGGGGCTACGAGCAGTACTTC
TRBV4-1	TRBJ2-7	.	few	CASSQDRGHEQYF	TGCGCCAGCAGCCAAGACAGGGGCCACGAGCAGTACTTC
TRBV4-1	TRBJ2-4	TRBD2	many	CASSQVGGRGSKNIQYF	TGCGCCAGCAGCCAAGTCGGCGGGAGGGGGTCCAAAAACATTCAGTACTTC
TRBV3-1	TRBJ2-5	.	.	CASSQEGQIETQYF	TGTGCCAGCAGCCAAGAAGGGCAAATTGAGACCCAGTACTTC
TRBV20-1	TRBJ1-1	TRBD1	.	CSARPGQVGEAFF	TGCAGTGCTAGACCGGGACAGGTTGGTGAAGCTTTCTTT
TRBV20-1	TRBJ2-7	TRBD2	.	CSAKAGEMTYEQYF	TGCAGTGCGAAAGCGGGAGAGATGACCTACGAGCAGTACTTC
TRBV12-3/TRBV12-4	TRBJ2-7	TRBD1	many	CASSRTGGLSEQYF	TGTGCCAGCAGTCGGACAGGGGGCCTAAGCGAGCAGTACTTC
TRBV6-5	TRBJ2-7	TRBD2	many	CASSYSTGGDYEQYF	TGTGCCAGCAGTTACTCGACCGGGGGGGACTACGAGCAGTACTTC
TRBV6-2/TRBV6-3	TRBJ2-7	.	.	CASSLQGAGPYEQYF	TGTGCCAGCAGTTTACAGGGCGCCGGCCCCTACGAGCAGTACTTC